This entry describes one T cell receptor (beta chain). The germline gives CDR1 SGHKS, CDR2 YYEKEE (reference sequence). The CDR3 covers 16 residues. V shed 4 bases and J 1 base; nucleotides not matched to a gene: 10. This entry belongs to a study of shared T cell receptors in the human thymus. The repertoire was sequenced with immunoSEQ multiplex PCR; TCRdb's copy has only in-frame clones and lacks some. Of about 380,000 clones listed, approximately 95% are singletons. V usage is TRBV5-5 and J usage is TRBJ2-7, with 8 bases that match TRBD1. This TCR was recovered from a human donor. Input material: thymocytes. The CDR3: CASSPRTGLRSYEQYF. DNA for the CDR3: TGTGCCAGCAGCCCTCGGACAGGGTTGAGGTCCTACGAGCAGTACTTC.